The 8 T cell receptor beta chains listed next were all sequenced from one sample in a study of CD8 T cells in Susac syndrome. The RNA input was 0.5 to 1 ug, and it was reverse transcribed with random hexamers. MiXCR was run by TCRdb on the immunoSEQ multiplex PCR reads, yielding one entry per CDR3 protein. The table records 400,000 to 550,000 distinct CDR3 sequences, approximately 85% of them present only once. Sequencing input: CD8+ T cells from PBMCs. These receptors were taken from a human donor with multiple sclerosis.

The chain combines TRBV27 with TRBJ1-2; D possibly corresponds to TRBD1 (5 bases). The V and J ends lost 0 bases and 8 bases respectively, with 19 bases between them. Germline CDR1 reads MNHEY; CDR2 reads SMNVEV (reference sequence). The CDR3 is made up of 16 amino acids. The CDR3 spells CASSLSSSGGIGGYTF. CDR3 nucleotide sequence: TGTGCCAGCAGTTTATCCTCCTCGGGGGGTATCGGGGGCTACACCTTC.

V and J are TRBV9 and TRBJ2-1; TRBD2 matches at 8 bases. The V gene end was trimmed by 4 bases and the J gene end by 5 bases; junction bases not matched to a gene: 11. Germline CDR1 and CDR2: SGDLS and YYNGEE. This CDR3 is 16 amino acids long. This CDR3 reads CASSSPERENNNEQFF. CDR3 sequence (DNA): TGTGCCAGCAGCTCCCCGGAGCGGGAGAACAACAATGAGCAGTTCTTC.

This clonotype was seen a single time. This rearrangement joins TRBV15 to TRBJ2-2, with 10 bases lining up with TRBD1. With 4 bases clipped from V and 1 base from J, the junction kept 3 bases outside the gene matches. Germline values: CDR1 LNHNV, CDR2 YYDKDF (reference sequence). CDR3 length: 16 amino acids. CDR3: CATSTTGGWNTGELFF. CDR3 DNA sequence: TGTGCCACCAGCACGACAGGGGGCTGGAACACCGGGGAGCTGTTTTTT.

This chain uses TRBV30 with TRBJ1-1; no definite D call. V lost 2 bases and J 6 bases, leaving 10 bases between the germline ends. CDR1 is GTSNPN, CDR2 SVGIG, per germline (reference sequence). The CDR3 is made up of 12 amino acids. The CDR3 sequence is CAWSLLRAEAFF. CDR3 sequence (DNA): TGTGCCTGGAGTCTACTACGGGCTGAAGCTTTCTTT.

The count of this clonotype is one. V usage is TRBV20-1 and J usage is TRBJ1-1, with TRBD1 matching 8 bases. This CDR3 is built from 15 residues. The germline V gene has CDR1 DFQATT and CDR2 SNEGSKA (reference sequence). V lost 3 bases to trimming and J lost 0 bases; unmatched junction nucleotides: 6. The CDR3 nucleotides are TGCAGTGCTAGTGAGGACAGGGCCATGAACACTGAAGCTTTCTTT. It translates to CSASEDRAMNTEAFF.

The chain employs TRBV6-5 and TRBJ1-1; a possible D gene is TRBD1 (6 bases). The CDR3 is 14 amino acids. The V and J ends lost 7 bases and 6 bases respectively, with 18 bases between them. Germline V gives CDR1 MNHEY, CDR2 SVGAGI. The CDR3 protein is CASIGTGAYSEAFF. The CDR3 bases are TGTGCCAGCATTGGGACGGGGGCATATTCTGAAGCTTTCTTT.

This chain connects TRBV6-1 to TRBJ2-7, with a weak D call TRBD2 (6 bases). V lost 4 bases, J lost 4 bases, and 14 bases lay in between. CDR3 length: 14 amino acids. Germline CDR1 and CDR2: MNHNS and SASEGT. CDR3 nucleotide sequence: TGTGCCAGCAGTGTCTTTAAGGGAGGTTACGAGCAGTACTTC. Protein: CASSVFKGGYEQYF.

The CDR3 DNA is TGTGCCAGCTCCCGGACAGGGGGCGAGGTAGAGACCCAGTACTTC. Its protein product is CASSRTGGEVETQYF. The rearrangement joins TRBV7-9 to TRBJ2-5, with 11 bases matching TRBD1. V lost 8 bases, J lost 4 bases, and 9 bases stayed unmatched. Germline-derived CDR1 and CDR2 are SEHNR and FQNEAQ (reference sequence). This CDR3 is built from 15 residues.